In its sample, the clone carrying this TCR beta chain was seen a few times. The antigen remains unidentified. The record originates from a study of vaccination effects on CD4 cells after COVID-19. Using immunoSEQ multiplex PCR, the repertoire was profiled, and TCRdb retains in-frame clones only, with some absent. The table shows about 21,000 clones, with roughly 73% occurring only once. Study findings and constraints: Vaccine- and infection-induced clones showed marked clonal contraction late following vaccination.

Antigen-specific CD4+ T cells expanded by the ViraFEST assay with viral peptide pools were then sequenced. Isolation of CD4+ T cells took place after approximately 10 days of culture. The vaccine recipients had no prior SARS-CoV-2 infection, with negative nucleocapsid antibodies. Each culture well received about 2 million PBMC. These cells were then cultured in IMDM with roughly 9.8 IU/ml IL-2 and roughly 10 ug/ml peptides. The CDR3 totals 20 residues. The V end was cut by 5 bases, the J end by 0 bases, with 26 bases between. Germline lookup yields CDR1 SGHTA and CDR2 FQGTGA. Material: CD4+ T cells from PBMCs cultured with HCoV-NL63 spike peptides, obtained before COVID-19 vaccination. The TCR sequence derives from a human donor who received a COVID-19 vaccine. The V call is TRBV7-3, the J call TRBJ1-5; a weak D match, TRBD1 (5 bases). CDR3 in amino acids: CASSDDIAPPGPNSNQPQHF. Written as DNA, the CDR3 is TGTGCCAGCAGCGATGACATCGCCCCCCCGGGACCTAATAGCAATCAGCCCCAGCATTTT.